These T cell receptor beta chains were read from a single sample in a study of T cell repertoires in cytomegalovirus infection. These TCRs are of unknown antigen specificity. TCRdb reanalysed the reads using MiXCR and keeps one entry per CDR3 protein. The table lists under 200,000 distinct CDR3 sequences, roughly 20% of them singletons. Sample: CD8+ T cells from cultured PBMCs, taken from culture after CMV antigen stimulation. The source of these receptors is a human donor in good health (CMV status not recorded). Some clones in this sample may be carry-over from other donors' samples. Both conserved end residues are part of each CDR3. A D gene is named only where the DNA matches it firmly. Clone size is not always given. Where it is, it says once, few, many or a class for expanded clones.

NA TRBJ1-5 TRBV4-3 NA TGCGCCAGCAGCCAAGACCTCCCGGCGGACTTAAGCAATCAGCCCCAGCATTTT CASSQDLPADLSNQPQHF
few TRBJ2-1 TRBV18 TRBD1 TGTGCCAGCTCTGCTAGGACAGGGAGCTCCTACAATGAGCAGTTCTTC CASSARTGSSYNEQFF
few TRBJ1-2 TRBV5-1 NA TGCGCCAGCAGCTTGGCAGCCGGCTATGGCTACACCTTC CASSLAAGYGYTF
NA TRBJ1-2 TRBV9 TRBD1 TGTGCCAGCAGCGCCTATTCACAGGGGGCGAACTGGTCAGGGTATGGCTACACCTTC CASSAYSQGANWSGYGYTF
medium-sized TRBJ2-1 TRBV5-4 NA TGTGCCAGCAGCTTGGAATCCTACAATGAGCAGTTCTTC CASSLESYNEQFF
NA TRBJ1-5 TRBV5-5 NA TGTGCCAGCAGCCCGAGTGGGGGGCGTCAGCCCCAGCATTTT CASSPSGGRQPQHF
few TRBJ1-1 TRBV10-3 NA TGTGCCATCAGTGAGCTAGTACAGGCGACTAACACTGAAGCTTTCTTT CAISELVQATNTEAFF
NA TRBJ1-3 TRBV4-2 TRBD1 TGTGCCAGCAGCCAAGAGACAGGGGCTGGAAACACCATATATTTT CASSQETGAGNTIYF
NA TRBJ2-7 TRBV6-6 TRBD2 TGTGCCAGCAGTTGGTCTAGCGGGGTCTACGAGCAGTACTTC CASSWSSGVYEQYF
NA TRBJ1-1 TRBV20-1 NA TGCAGTGCTAGGGGTAGGGGGAGGGACACTGAAGCTTTCTTT CSARGRGRDTEAFF
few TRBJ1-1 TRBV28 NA TGTGCCAGCAGTCTCCGGGCCGTGGAAGCTTTCTTT CASSLRAVEAFF
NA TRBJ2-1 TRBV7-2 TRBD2 TGTGCCAGCAGCTTAGGGTTAGCGGGGGGGGAATCCTACAATGAGCAGTTCTTC CASSLGLAGGESYNEQFF
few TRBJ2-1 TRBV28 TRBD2 TGTGCCAGCAGTCCCGAAACCCCATCAGCGGGGTGGGTTTACAATGAGCAGTTCTTC CASSPETPSAGWVYNEQFF
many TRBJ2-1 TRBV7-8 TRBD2 TGTGCCAGCAGCTTACGAACCGGGACTAGCGGGGGGGCCGGGAATGAGCAGTTCTTC CASSLRTGTSGGAGNEQFF
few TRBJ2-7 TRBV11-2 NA TGTGCCAGCAGCTTAGGAGGGATTCACTACGAGCAGTACTTC CASSLGGIHYEQYF
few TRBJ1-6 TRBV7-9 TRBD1 TGTGCCAGCAGCTTGCACCCGACAGGGGTCAATTCACCCCTCCACTTT CASSLHPTGVNSPLHF
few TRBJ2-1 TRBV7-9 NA TGTGCCAGCAGTCACGACATGGCTTCCTACAGTGAGCAGTTCTTC CASSHDMASYSEQFF
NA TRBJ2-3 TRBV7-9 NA TGTGCCAGCAGCCTAAGGACACTTACCAGCACAGATACGCAGTATTTT CASSLRTLTSTDTQYF
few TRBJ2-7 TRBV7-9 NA TGTGCCAGCAGCCCAGAGGGGCAGGGTAAACGCGAGCAGTACTTC CASSPEGQGKREQYF
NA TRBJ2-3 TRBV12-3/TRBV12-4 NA TGTGCCAGCACCCTATTCGAAACAGATACGCAGTATTTT CASTLFETDTQYF
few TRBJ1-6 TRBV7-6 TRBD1 TGTGCCAGCAGTCCGGGACAGGGTCATTCACCCCTCCACTTT CASSPGQGHSPLHF
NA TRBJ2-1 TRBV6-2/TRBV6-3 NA TGTGCCAGCAGGCTATACAATGAGCAGTTCTTC CASRLYNEQFF
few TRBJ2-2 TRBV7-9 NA TGTGCCAGCAGCTCCTCCAGCGGAGGGTACACCGGGGAGCTGTTTTTT CASSSSSGGYTGELFF
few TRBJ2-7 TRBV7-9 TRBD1 TGTGCCAGCAGCTACCCCCCGGGACAGGGCTCCTACGAGCAGTACTTC CASSYPPGQGSYEQYF
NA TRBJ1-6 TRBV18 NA TGTGCCAGCTCACCCCTGATTGGGGGATCAATTAATTCACCCCTCCACTTT CASSPLIGGSINSPLHF
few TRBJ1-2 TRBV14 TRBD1 TGTGCCAGCAGCGGGGACAGGGGCTATGGCTACACCTTC CASSGDRGYGYTF
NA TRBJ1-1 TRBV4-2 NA TGTGCCAGCAGCCAAGAAAGCTGGACGGACATGTATGCGACTGAAGCTTTCTTT CASSQESWTDMYATEAFF
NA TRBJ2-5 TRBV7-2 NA TGTGCCAGCAGCTCCTCTTGGGAACAAGAGACCCAGTACTTC CASSSSWEQETQYF
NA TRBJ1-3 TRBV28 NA TGTGCCAGCACCTTACTGAACTCTGGAAACACCATATATTTT CASTLLNSGNTIYF
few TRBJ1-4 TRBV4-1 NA TGCGCCAGCAGCCGTGCAGGAGCTAATGAAAAACTGTTTTTT CASSRAGANEKLFF
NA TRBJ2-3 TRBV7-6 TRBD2 TGTGCCAGCAGCCGAACGCGGGGGGTCACAGATACGCAGTATTTT CASSRTRGVTDTQYF
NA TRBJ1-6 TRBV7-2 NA TGTGCCAGCAGCTTAGATCGGGGGGTCTTAAATTCACCCCTCCACTTT CASSLDRGVLNSPLHF
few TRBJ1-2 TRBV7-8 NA TGTGCCAGCAGCTTCAGGACCGGACGGGGCTACACCTTC CASSFRTGRGYTF
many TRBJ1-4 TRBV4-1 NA TGCGCCAGCAGCCAGGCCGGGGCTAATGAAAAACTGTTTTTT CASSQAGANEKLFF
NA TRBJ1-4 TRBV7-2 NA TGTGCCAGCAGCTCTTCGAAGGACATGTCTTATGAAAAACTGTTTTTT CASSSSKDMSYEKLFF
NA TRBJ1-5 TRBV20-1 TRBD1 TGCAGTGCTAGAGCTCCCTCAAGGGACAGCCCATGGGGCAATCAGCCCCAGCATTTT CSARAPSRDSPWGNQPQHF
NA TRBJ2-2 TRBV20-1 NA TGCAGTGCGAGCCGTAACACCGGGGAGCTGTTTTTT CSASRNTGELFF
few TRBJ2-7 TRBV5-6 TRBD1 TGTGCCAGCAGCTGGGACAGGGCCCTATCATACGAGCAGTACTTC CASSWDRALSYEQYF
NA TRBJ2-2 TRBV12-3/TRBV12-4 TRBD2 TGTGCCAGCAGCCGACGGGGGGGCGAGACCGGGGAGCTGTTTTTT CASSRRGGETGELFF
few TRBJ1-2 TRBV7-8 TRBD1 TGTGCCAGCAGCTTAGGGGGACAGGGTATTACCTATGGCTACACCTTC CASSLGGQGITYGYTF
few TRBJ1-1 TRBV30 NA TGTGCCTGGAGTGAGTTTTCCGGGACTGAAGCTTTCTTT CAWSEFSGTEAFF
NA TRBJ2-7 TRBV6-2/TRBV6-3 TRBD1 TGTGCCAGCAGTTACCCCGCAGGGGGTAAGTACGAGCAGTACTTC CASSYPAGGKYEQYF
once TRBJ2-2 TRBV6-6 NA TGTGCCAGCAGTTATGGGGTGCCCGGGGAGCTGTTTTTT CASSYGVPGELFF
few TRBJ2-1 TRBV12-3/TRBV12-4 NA TGTGCCAGCAGTTTAGCGGGGGGGCTCTTGGGTGAGCAGTTCTTC CASSLAGGLLGEQFF
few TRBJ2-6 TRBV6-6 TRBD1 TGTGCCAGCAGTCGCGGGACAGGGGCCTCTGGGGCCAACGTCCTGACTTTC CASSRGTGASGANVLTF
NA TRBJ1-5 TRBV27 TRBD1 TGTGCCAGCAGTTTCTCAGGGACAGCTCAGCCCCAGCATTTT CASSFSGTAQPQHF
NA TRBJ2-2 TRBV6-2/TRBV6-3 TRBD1 TGTGCCAGCAGACCCACGACAGGGGCCACCGGGGAGCTGTTTTTT CASRPTTGATGELFF
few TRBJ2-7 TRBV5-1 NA TGCGCCAGCAGCTTGGCCACAGGGAACCCCTACGAGCAGTACTTC CASSLATGNPYEQYF
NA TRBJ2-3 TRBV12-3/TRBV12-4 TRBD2 TGTGCCAGCAGTTCAGGACTAGCGGGGTTTACAGATACGCAGTATTTT CASSSGLAGFTDTQYF
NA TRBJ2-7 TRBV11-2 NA TGTGCCAGCAGCTTAGTAGCAGGGGCGAGCTCCTACGAGCAGTACTTC CASSLVAGASSYEQYF
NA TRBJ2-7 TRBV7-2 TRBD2 TGTGCCAGTAGCTTCGGGGCTAGCGGGGGGGCCTACGAGCAGTACTTC CASSFGASGGAYEQYF
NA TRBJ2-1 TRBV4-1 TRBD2 TGCGCCAGCAGCGGTCTCTTTGGGGGGGGTGGTTGGAATGAGCAGTTCTTC CASSGLFGGGGWNEQFF
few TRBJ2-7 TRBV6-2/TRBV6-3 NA TGTGCCAGCAGTTATGTGACGGACGGAGCCTACGAGCAGTACTTC CASSYVTDGAYEQYF